A single sample gave rise to the 29 T cell receptor beta chains below, sequenced in a study of T cell responses to AZD1222 COVID-19 vaccine. Generated by immunoSEQ multiplex PCR, the TCRdb table keeps only in-frame clones and is missing some. The repertoire holds 100,000 or so clones, with more than 75% as singletons. The input for sequencing was peripheral blood, taken on day 0 of AZD1222 vaccination. These receptors were taken from an adult in good health.

The chain joins TRBV7-8 to TRBJ1-4; D uncertain. Germline V CDR1 and CDR2: SGHVS, FQNEAQ. The CDR3 consists of 12 residues. Trimming stripped 5 bases from V and 6 bases from J, with 7 bases between. For the CDR3, the DNA is TGTGCCAGCAGCCGAGATTATGAAAAACTGTTTTTT. Protein: CASSRDYEKLFF.

The chain combines TRBV3-1 (or the pseudogene TRBV3-2) with TRBJ1-4; no definite D call. CDR1 is LGHDT, CDR2 YNNKEL, per germline (reference sequence). The CDR3 spans 13 residues. V was cut by 3 bases and J by 8 bases, with 10 bases left in between. The CDR3 bases are TGTGCCAGCAGCCAGGGGTCCCCCGAAAAACTGTTTTTT. Amino acid sequence: CASSQGSPEKLFF.

V is TRBV30 and J is TRBJ1-5; D is uncertain. Germline lookup yields CDR1 GTSNPN and CDR2 SVGIG (reference sequence). This CDR3 is built from 13 residues. Trimming left V 1 base short and J 3 bases short, with 7 bases between. As DNA, the CDR3 is TGTGCCTGGAGTGACCAGCCCAATCAGCCCCAGCATTTT. Protein sequence: CAWSDQPNQPQHF.

This chain connects TRBV5-1 to TRBJ2-1, with 12 bases lining up with TRBD1. V lost 0 bases and J lost 8; bases outside the gene matches: 3. The CDR3 loop spans 15 amino acids. CDR1 is SGHRS and CDR2 is YFSETQ in the germline V gene. CDR3 sequence: CASSLGGTGGYEQFF. As DNA, the CDR3 is TGCGCCAGCAGCTTGGGAGGGACAGGGGGCTATGAGCAGTTCTTC.

The V call is TRBV10-3, the J call TRBJ1-1; D remains ambiguous. V dropped 0 bases and J dropped 3 bases, with 8 bases sitting between them. The CDR3 is 14 amino acids. From germline, CDR1 is ENHRY and CDR2 SYGVKD. DNA for the CDR3: TGTGCCATCAGTGAGTCGGGTGTGGACACTGAAGCTTTCTTT. As protein: CAISESGVDTEAFF.

This clone was found a few times. This chain connects TRBV28 to TRBJ2-7; tentatively, D is TRBD2 (7 bases). Looked up from germline, CDR1 is MDHEN and CDR2 is SYDVKM. The CDR3 runs to 14 residues. The V and J ends lost 7 bases and 3 bases respectively, with 16 bases between them. The CDR3 DNA reads as TGTGCCAGCATTCGGGCGGGGGCAGGCTACGAGCAGTACTTC. Its translation: CASIRAGAGYEQYF.

The genes are TRBV30 and TRBJ1-5; a weak D match, TRBD1 (6 bases). The germline CDR1 and CDR2 sequences are GTSNPN and SVGIG (reference sequence). The CDR3 consists of 18 residues. Trimming removed 0 bases from V and 2 bases from J, with 20 bases in between. The CDR3 loop is CAWSVQGIVYSGNQPQHF. CDR3 nucleotide sequence: TGTGCCTGGAGTGTCCAGGGGATCGTCTATAGTGGCAATCAGCCCCAGCATTTT.

The rearrangement joins TRBV19 to TRBJ1-1; D is uncertain. Trimming took 6 bases from V and 0 from J, leaving 5 bases between them. The CDR3 contains 12 residues. Per germline, CDR1 LNHDA and CDR2 SQIVND (reference sequence). The CDR3 spells CASSHMNTEAFF. The CDR3 bases are TGTGCCAGTAGCCATATGAACACTGAAGCTTTCTTT.

The V and J genes are TRBV27 and TRBJ2-5; no reliable D call. The germline V gene has CDR1 MNHEY and CDR2 SMNVEV (reference sequence). This CDR3 is 16 amino acids long. The V and J ends lost 6 bases and 0 bases respectively, with 17 bases between them. DNA for the CDR3: TGTGCCAGCAGACCCCGGGCAGGTTCGTACCAAGAGACCCAGTACTTC. Its translation: CASRPRAGSYQETQYF.

DNA for the CDR3: TGCGCCAGCAGCCAAGTGGGCGGGGGCACTGAAGCTTTCTTT. Its protein is CASSQVGGGTEAFF. The chain couples TRBV4-3 to TRBJ1-1, with a tentative D call TRBD1 (5 bases). V lost 1 base and J 4 bases, leaving 10 bases between the germline ends. Germline V CDR1 and CDR2: LGHNA, YSLEER. The CDR3 contains 14 residues.

The chain recombines TRBV7-9 with TRBJ2-2; 8 nucleotides line up with TRBD1. With 1 base clipped from V and 4 bases from J, the junction kept 5 bases outside the gene matches. There are 16 residues in the CDR3. Germline V gene data show CDR1 as SEHNR and CDR2 as FQNEAQ (reference sequence). The DNA of the CDR3 is TGTGCCAGCAGCTTAGTACCAGGGGGCCGCACCGGGGAGCTGTTTTTT. It encodes CASSLVPGGRTGELFF. The whole variable domain, remainder taken from reference TRBV7-9 and TRBJ2-2, is DTGVSQNPRHKITKRGQNVTFRCDPISEHNRLYWYRQTLGQGPEFLTYFQNEAQLEKSRLLSDRFSAERPKGSFSTLEIQRTEQGDSAMYLCASSLVPGGRTGELFFGEGSRLTVL.

The sample holds one count of this clone. The genes are TRBV6-5 and TRBJ1-4; possibly TRBD1 for D (5 bases). The germline CDR1 and CDR2 sequences are MNHEY and SVGAGI. V gave up 0 bases and J gave up 7 bases, with 12 bases separating them. CDR3 length: 15 amino acids. CDR3 in amino acids: CASSYSRGGLEKLFF. The DNA for the CDR3 is TGTGCCAGCAGTTACTCGAGGGGAGGCCTTGAAAAACTGTTTTTT.

CDR3 residues: CASRGDRGIYGYTF. The CDR3, as DNA: TGTGCCAGCAGAGGGGACAGGGGTATCTATGGCTACACCTTC. This chain joins TRBV2 and TRBJ1-2, with 10 bases lining up with TRBD1. Per the germline V gene, CDR1 is SNHLY and CDR2 is FYNNEI. V shed 6 bases and J 4 bases; nucleotides not matched to a gene: 5. The length of the CDR3 is 14 residues.

The V gene is TRBV7-2, the J gene TRBJ2-3; D unresolved. CDR3 length: 13 residues. The V end was cut by 8 bases, the J end by 2 bases, with 11 bases between. Germline-derived CDR1 and CDR2 are SGHTA and FQGNSA. The CDR3 loop is CASCDSYTDTQYF. The CDR3 DNA follows: TGTGCCAGCTGCGACTCGTACACAGATACGCAGTATTTT. The whole variable domain, remainder taken from reference TRBV7-2 and TRBJ2-3, is GAGVSQSPSNKVTEKGKDVELRCDPISGHTALYWYRQSLGQGLEFLIYFQGNSAPDKSGLPSDRFSAERTGGSVSTLTIQRTQQEDSAVYLCASCDSYTDTQYFGPGTRLTVL.

V usage is TRBV19 and J usage is TRBJ1-6, with 8 bases lining up with TRBD1. This CDR3 has 15 residues. After removal of 4 bases from V and 9 bases from J, the junction contained 8 bases not matched to a gene. Germline values: CDR1 LNHDA, CDR2 SQIVND (reference sequence). In DNA, the CDR3 is TGTGCCAGTAGTACCGGACAGGGTGGTGGTTCACCCCTCCACTTT. This encodes CASSTGQGGGSPLHF. The entire variable domain, with the rest obtained from reference TRBV19 and TRBJ1-6, is as follows: DGGITQSPKYLFRKEGQNVTLSCEQNLNHDAMYWYRQDPGQGLRLIYYSQIVNDFQKGDIAEGYSVSREKKESFPLTVTSAQKNPTAFYLCASSTGQGGGSPLHFGNGTRLTVT.

The chain joins TRBV6-5 to TRBJ2-3; D gene unclear. This CDR3 region has 14 residues. Per the germline V gene, CDR1 is MNHEY and CDR2 is SVGAGI. Trimming took 5 bases from V and 2 from J, leaving 11 bases between them. In DNA, the CDR3 is TGTGCCAGCAGTATGTCCGGCCTCACAGATACGCAGTATTTT. Its translation is CASSMSGLTDTQYF.

The V gene is TRBV5-1, the J gene TRBJ1-1; D is unresolved. Germline CDR1 and CDR2: SGHRS and YFSETQ. V was clipped by 0 bases and J by 2 bases, with 5 bases between them. The CDR3 totals 13 residues. DNA of the CDR3: TGCGCCAGCAGCTTGGGACCTAACACTGAAGCTTTCTTT. Translation: CASSLGPNTEAFF.

The chain joins TRBV3-1 (or the pseudogene TRBV3-2) to TRBJ1-5; 9 bases agree with TRBD1. Germline CDR1 LGHDT, CDR2 YNNKEL (reference sequence). The CDR3 runs 15 residues. V gave up 0 bases and J gave up 5 bases; unmatched junction bases: 2. CDR3 amino acids: CASSQDTGGDQPQHF. In DNA form, the CDR3 reads TGTGCCAGCAGCCAAGATACAGGGGGCGATCAGCCCCAGCATTTT.

This clone was observed once. This chain links TRBV25-1 with TRBJ1-1, with a possible D match to TRBD1 (5 bases). The CDR3 consists of 14 residues. Germline lookup yields CDR1 MGHDK and CDR2 SYGVNS. The ends were cut back, 5 bases at V and 5 bases at J, with 15 bases in the middle. CDR3 sequence reads: CASSHGGIGTEAFF. CDR3 nucleotides: TGTGCCAGCAGTCACGGGGGGATTGGGACTGAAGCTTTCTTT.

The chain uses TRBV5-4 and TRBJ2-5, with D perhaps TRBD1 (6 bases). The CDR3 loop spans 13 amino acids. Germline V CDR1 and CDR2: SGHNT, YYREEE (reference sequence). Trimming left V 4 bases short and J 5 bases short, with 12 bases between. CDR3: CASSRQVAETQYF. The CDR3 DNA reads as TGTGCCAGCAGCCGACAGGTGGCGGAGACCCAGTACTTC. The whole variable domain, filled in from reference TRBV5-4 and TRBJ2-5, reads ETGVTQSPTHLIKTRGQQVTLRCSSQSGHNTVSWYQQALGQGPQFIFQYYREEENGRGNFPPRFSGLQFPNYSSELNVNALELDDSALYLCASSRQVAETQYFGPGTRLLVL.

The genes are TRBV4-3 and TRBJ2-3; the D call may be TRBD1 or TRBD2 (6 bases each). The V end lost 1 base, the J end lost 4 bases, and 15 bases lay between the germline ends. Germline loops: CDR1 LGHNA, CDR2 YSLEER. The CDR3 contains 16 residues. CDR3 protein: CASSQVWGARADTQYF. The DNA of the CDR3 is TGCGCCAGCAGCCAAGTTTGGGGGGCGAGGGCAGATACGCAGTATTTT.

The rearrangement links TRBV5-4 to TRBJ2-1; 9 nucleotides align to TRBD1. CDR3 length: 17 amino acids. Germline V CDR1 and CDR2: SGHNT, YYREEE (reference sequence). The junction had 8 bases not matched to a gene; V was cut back by 3 bases and J by 1 base. The CDR3 here is CASSSFQTGGSYNEQFF. DNA of the CDR3: TGTGCCAGCAGCTCCTTCCAGACAGGGGGATCCTACAATGAGCAGTTCTTC.

V and J are TRBV4-3 and TRBJ2-4; D remains ambiguous. Between the trimmed V and J ends, which lost 0 bases and 6 bases, there was a span of 12 bases. Germline V lookup: CDR1 LGHNA, CDR2 YSLEER. The length of the CDR3 is 15 residues. The CDR3 DNA reads TGCGCCAGCAGCCAAGATGCCGGATCATCAAACATTCAGTACTTC. Translating it yields CASSQDAGSSNIQYF.

The chain recombines TRBV6-5 with TRBJ2-5; the match to TRBD2 covers 12 bases. The CDR3 is 15 amino acids. Unmatched junction bases numbered 2, after V lost 4 bases and J lost 2 bases. The germline CDR1 and CDR2 sequences are MNHEY and SVGAGI. CDR3 coding DNA: TGTGCCAGCAGTTGGACTAGCGGGGCACAAGAGACCCAGTACTTC. Its protein product is CASSWTSGAQETQYF.

V gene TRBV6-2 or TRBV6-3 combines with J gene TRBJ1-5, with 7 bases that match TRBD1. The V segment lost 6 bases and the J segment 6 bases; nucleotides outside the gene matches: 5. Per the germline V gene, CDR1 is MNHEY and CDR2 is SVGEGT. The CDR3 loop spans 13 amino acids. The CDR3 reads CASSVTGVQPQHF. Written as DNA, the CDR3 is TGTGCCAGCAGCGTAACAGGGGTTCAGCCCCAGCATTTT.

This clone was counted only a few times. The chain links TRBV12-5 to TRBJ2-3; D is undetermined. Germline V lookup: CDR1 LGHNT, CDR2 FRNRAP. CDR3 length: 10 amino acids. The V end was cut by 4 bases, the J end by 6 bases, with 2 bases between. The CDR3 region is CASGWDTQYF. The CDR3, as DNA: TGTGCTAGTGGTTGGGATACGCAGTATTTT.

The J gene is TRBJ1-5, the V gene TRBV7-6, with a tentative D call TRBD1 (5 bases). This CDR3 is built from 14 residues. From germline, CDR1 is SGHVS and CDR2 FNYEAQ. V was pared by 0 bases and J by 5 bases, with 8 bases between. The CDR3 is CASSLAQGDQPQHF. CDR3 DNA: TGTGCCAGCAGCTTAGCGCAGGGCGATCAGCCCCAGCATTTT.

The rearrangement uses TRBV10-3 and TRBJ1-3, with D possibly matching TRBD1 (6 bases). Germline V gives CDR1 ENHRY, CDR2 SYGVKD. Trimming shortened V by 9 bases and J by 1 base, and 13 bases separated the two germline ends. The CDR3 covers 14 residues. The CDR3 bases are TGTGCCATTGAACAGGGAGTTTCTGGAAACACCATATATTTT. Translation gives CAIEQGVSGNTIYF.

V gene TRBV25-1 combines with J gene TRBJ2-7; perhaps TRBD2 as D (6 bases). Trimming shortened V by 6 bases and J by 3 bases, and 12 bases separated the two germline ends. From germline, CDR1 is MGHDK and CDR2 SYGVNS. The CDR3 covers 13 residues. The CDR3 spells CASSKTGGYEQYF. In nucleotides, the CDR3 is TGTGCCAGCAGCAAGACCGGGGGCTACGAGCAGTACTTC.